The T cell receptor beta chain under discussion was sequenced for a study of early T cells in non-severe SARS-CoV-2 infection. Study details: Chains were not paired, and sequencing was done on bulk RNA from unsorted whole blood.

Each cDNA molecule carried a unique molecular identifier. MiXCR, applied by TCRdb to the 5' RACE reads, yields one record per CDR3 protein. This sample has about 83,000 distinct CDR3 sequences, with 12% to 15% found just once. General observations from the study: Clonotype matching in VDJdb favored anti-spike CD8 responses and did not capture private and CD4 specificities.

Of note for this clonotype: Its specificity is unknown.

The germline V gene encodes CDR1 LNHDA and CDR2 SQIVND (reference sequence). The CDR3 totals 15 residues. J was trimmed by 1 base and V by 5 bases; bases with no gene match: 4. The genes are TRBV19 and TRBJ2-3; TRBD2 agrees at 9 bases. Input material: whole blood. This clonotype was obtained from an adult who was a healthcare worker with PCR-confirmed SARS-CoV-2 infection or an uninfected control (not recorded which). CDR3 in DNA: TGTGCCAGTAGTCCCCAGCGGGGGGGCACAGATACGCAGTATTTT. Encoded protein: CASSPQRGGTDTQYF. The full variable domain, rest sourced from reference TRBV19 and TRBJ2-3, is DGGITQSPKYLFRKEGQNVTLSCEQNLNHDAMYWYRQDPGQGLRLIYYSQIVNDFQKGDIAEGYSVSREKKESFPLTVTSAQKNPTAFYLCASSPQRGGTDTQYFGPGTRLTVL.